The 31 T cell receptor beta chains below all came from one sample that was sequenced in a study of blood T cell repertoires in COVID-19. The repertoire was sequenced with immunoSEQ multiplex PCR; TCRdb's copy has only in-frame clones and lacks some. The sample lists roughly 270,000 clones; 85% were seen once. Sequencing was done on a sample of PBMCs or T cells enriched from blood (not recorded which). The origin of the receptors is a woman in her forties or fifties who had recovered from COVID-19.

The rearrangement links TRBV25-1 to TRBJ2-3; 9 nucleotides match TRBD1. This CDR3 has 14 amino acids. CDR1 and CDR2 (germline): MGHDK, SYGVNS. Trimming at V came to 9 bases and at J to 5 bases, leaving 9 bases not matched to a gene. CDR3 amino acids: CASSNRGRGDTQYF. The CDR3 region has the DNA TGTGCCAGTTCGAACAGGGGGCGCGGAGATACGCAGTATTTT.

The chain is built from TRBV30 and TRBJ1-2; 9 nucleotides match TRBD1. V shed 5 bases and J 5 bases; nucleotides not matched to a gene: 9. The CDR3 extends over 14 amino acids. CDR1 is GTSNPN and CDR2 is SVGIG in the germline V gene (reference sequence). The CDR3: CAWGIQGAGYGYTF. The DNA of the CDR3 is TGTGCCTGGGGGATACAGGGGGCTGGATATGGCTACACCTTC.

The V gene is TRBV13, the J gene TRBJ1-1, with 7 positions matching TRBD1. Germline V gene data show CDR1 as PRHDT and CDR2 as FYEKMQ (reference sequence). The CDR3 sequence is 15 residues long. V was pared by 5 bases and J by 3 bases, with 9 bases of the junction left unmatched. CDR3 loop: CASSNNQGVYTEAFF. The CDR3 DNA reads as TGTGCCAGCAGCAATAACCAGGGGGTGTACACTGAAGCTTTCTTT.

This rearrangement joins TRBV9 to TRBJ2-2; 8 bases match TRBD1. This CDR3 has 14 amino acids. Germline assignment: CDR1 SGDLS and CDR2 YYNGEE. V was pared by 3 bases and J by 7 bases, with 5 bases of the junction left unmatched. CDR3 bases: TGTGCCAGCAGCGAGGACAGGGTTTTCGGGGAGCTGTTTTTT. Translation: CASSEDRVFGELFF.

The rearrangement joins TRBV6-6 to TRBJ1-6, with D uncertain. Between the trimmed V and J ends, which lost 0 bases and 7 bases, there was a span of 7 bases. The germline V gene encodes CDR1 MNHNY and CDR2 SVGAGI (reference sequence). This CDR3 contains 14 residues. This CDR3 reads CASSYSQKNSPLHF. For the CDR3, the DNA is TGTGCCAGCAGTTACTCGCAGAAGAATTCACCCCTCCACTTT.

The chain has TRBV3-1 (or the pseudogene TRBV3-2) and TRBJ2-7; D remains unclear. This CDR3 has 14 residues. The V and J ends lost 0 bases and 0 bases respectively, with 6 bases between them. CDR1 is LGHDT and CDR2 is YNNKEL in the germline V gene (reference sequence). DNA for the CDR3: TGTGCCAGCAGCCAAGACCCCAGCTCCTACGAGCAGTACTTC. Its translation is CASSQDPSSYEQYF.

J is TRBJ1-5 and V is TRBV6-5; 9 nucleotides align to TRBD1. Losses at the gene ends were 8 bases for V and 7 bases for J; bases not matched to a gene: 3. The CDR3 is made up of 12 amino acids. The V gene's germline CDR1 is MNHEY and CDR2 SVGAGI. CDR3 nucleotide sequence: TGTGCCAGCGGGGGACAGGGCCAGCCCCAGCATTTT. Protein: CASGGQGQPQHF.

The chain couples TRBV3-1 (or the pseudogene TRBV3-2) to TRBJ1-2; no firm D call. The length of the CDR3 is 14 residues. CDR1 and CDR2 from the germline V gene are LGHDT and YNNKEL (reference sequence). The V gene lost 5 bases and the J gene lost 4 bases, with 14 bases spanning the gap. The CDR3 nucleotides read TGTGCCAGCAGCGCCGGGAGCGACGCCTATGGCTACACCTTC. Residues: CASSAGSDAYGYTF.

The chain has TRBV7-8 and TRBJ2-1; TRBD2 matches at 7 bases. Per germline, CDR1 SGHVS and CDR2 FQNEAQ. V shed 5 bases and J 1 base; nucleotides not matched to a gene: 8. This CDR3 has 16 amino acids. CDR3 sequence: CASSPRVSGSYNEQFF. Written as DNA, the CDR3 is TGTGCCAGCAGCCCCCGGGTTAGCGGGTCCTACAATGAGCAGTTCTTC.

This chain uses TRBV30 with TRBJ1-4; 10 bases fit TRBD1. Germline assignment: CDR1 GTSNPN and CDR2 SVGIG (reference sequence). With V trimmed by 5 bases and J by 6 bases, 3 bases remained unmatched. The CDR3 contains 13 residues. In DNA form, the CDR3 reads TGTGCCTGGGAGGGACAGGGGCATGAAAAACTGTTTTTT. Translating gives CAWEGQGHEKLFF.

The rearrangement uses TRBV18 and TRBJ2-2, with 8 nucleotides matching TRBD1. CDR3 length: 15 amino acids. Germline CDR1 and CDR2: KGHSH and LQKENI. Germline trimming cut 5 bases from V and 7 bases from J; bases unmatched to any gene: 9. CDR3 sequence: CASSSYQGASGELFF. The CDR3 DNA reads TGTGCCAGCTCATCTTATCAGGGGGCGAGCGGGGAGCTGTTTTTT.

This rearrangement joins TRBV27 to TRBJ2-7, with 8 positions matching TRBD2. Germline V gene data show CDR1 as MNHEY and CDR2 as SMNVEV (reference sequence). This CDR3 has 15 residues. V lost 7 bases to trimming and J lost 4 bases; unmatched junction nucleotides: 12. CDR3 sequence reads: CASTGGTSQSYEQYF. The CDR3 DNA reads TGTGCCAGCACAGGCGGGACTAGTCAGTCGTACGAGCAGTACTTC.

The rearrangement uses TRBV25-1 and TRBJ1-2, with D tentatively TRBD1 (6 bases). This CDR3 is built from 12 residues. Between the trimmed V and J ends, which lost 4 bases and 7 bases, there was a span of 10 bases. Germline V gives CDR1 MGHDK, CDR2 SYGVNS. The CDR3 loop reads CASSAGDFGYTF. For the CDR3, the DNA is TGTGCCAGCAGTGCAGGGGATTTTGGCTACACCTTC.

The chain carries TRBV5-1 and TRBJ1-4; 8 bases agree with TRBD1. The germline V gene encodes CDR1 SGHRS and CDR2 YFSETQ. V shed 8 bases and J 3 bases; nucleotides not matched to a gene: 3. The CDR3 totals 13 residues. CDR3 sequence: CASRTGSNEKLFF. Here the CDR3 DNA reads TGCGCCAGTCGGACAGGGTCTAATGAAAAACTGTTTTTT. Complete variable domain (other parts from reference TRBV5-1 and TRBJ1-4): KAGVTQTPRYLIKTRGQQVTLSCSPISGHRSVSWYQQTPGQGLQFLFEYFSETQRNKGNFPGRFSGRQFSNSRSEMNVSTLELGDSALYLCASRTGSNEKLFFGSGTQLSVL.

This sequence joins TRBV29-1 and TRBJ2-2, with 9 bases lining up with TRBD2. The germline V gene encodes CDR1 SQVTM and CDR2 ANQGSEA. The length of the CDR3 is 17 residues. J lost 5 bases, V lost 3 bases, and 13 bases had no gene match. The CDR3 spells CSVDLQDRSGSTGELFF. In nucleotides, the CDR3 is TGCAGCGTTGATTTGCAGGACCGTAGCGGGAGTACCGGGGAGCTGTTTTTT.

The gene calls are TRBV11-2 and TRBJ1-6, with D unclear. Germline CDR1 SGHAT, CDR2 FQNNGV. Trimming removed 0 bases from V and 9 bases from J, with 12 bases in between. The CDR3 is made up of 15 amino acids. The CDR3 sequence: CASSLDPGLASPLHF. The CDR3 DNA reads TGTGCCAGCAGCTTAGACCCGGGTCTAGCTTCACCCCTCCACTTT.

CDR3 DNA sequence: TGTGCCAGCAGCGCGGGACAGGGTGGAGGAGAGACCCAGTACTTC. The encoded protein is CASSAGQGGGETQYF. The chain is built from TRBV11-2 and TRBJ2-5; 9 bases align to TRBD1. CDR1 is SGHAT and CDR2 is FQNNGV in the germline V gene. Unmatched junction bases numbered 8, after V lost 5 bases and J lost 4 bases. This CDR3 is 15 amino acids long.

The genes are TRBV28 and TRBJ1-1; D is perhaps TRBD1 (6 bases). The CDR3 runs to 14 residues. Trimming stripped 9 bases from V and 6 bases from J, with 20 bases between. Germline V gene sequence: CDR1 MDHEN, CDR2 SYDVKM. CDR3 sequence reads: CASSGGGASPEAFF. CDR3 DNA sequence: TGTGCCAGTTCGGGTGGGGGCGCCTCTCCTGAAGCTTTCTTT.

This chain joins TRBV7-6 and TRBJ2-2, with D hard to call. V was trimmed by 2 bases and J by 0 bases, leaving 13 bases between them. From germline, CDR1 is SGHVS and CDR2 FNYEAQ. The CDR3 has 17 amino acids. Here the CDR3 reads CASSLLRSGANTGELFF. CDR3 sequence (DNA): TGTGCCAGCAGCTTACTGCGTTCTGGAGCGAACACCGGGGAGCTGTTTTTT. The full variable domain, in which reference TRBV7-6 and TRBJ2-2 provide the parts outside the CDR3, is GAGVSQSPRYKVTKRGQDVALRCDPISGHVSLYWYRQALGQGPEFLTYFNYEAQQDKSGLPNDRFSAERPEGSISTLTIQRTEQRDSAMYRCASSLLRSGANTGELFFGEGSRLTVL.

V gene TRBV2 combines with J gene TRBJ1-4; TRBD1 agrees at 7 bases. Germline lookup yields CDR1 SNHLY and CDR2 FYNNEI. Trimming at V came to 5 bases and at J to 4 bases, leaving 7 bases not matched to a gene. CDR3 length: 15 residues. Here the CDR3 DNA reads TGTGCCAGCAGTTTCGGACAGGAGTATAATGAAAAACTGTTTTTT. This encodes CASSFGQEYNEKLFF.

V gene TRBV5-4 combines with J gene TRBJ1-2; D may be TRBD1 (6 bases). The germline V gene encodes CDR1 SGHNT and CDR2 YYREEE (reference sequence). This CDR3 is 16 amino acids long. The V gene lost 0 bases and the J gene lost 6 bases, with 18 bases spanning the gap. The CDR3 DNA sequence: TGTGCCAGCAGCTTGGACAACAGGGAGTTGTTGGATGGCTACACCTTC. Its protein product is CASSLDNRELLDGYTF.

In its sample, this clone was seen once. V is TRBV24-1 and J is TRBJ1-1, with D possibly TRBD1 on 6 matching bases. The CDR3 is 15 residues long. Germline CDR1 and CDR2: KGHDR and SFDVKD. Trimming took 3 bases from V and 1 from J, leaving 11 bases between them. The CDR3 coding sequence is TGTGCCACCAGTGATAAAACAGGGCCGAACACTGAAGCTTTCTTT. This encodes CATSDKTGPNTEAFF.

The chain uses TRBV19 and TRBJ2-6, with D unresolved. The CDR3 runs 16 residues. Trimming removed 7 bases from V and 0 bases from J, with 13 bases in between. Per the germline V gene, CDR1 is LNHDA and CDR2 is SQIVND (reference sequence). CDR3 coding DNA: TGTGCCAGTATTTTTACCTCGGGCTCTGGGGCCAACGTCCTGACTTTC. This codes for CASIFTSGSGANVLTF.

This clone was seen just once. DNA for the CDR3: TGTGCCAGCAGCCTTCCGCAGGGCAGGGGGTATACCTTC. This sequence encodes CASSLPQGRGYTF. The rearrangement uses TRBV7-6 and TRBJ1-2, with TRBD1 matching 7 bases. The junction had 14 bases not matched to a gene; V was cut back by 5 bases and J by 14 bases. Per germline, CDR1 SGHVS and CDR2 FNYEAQ. This CDR3 has 13 amino acids.

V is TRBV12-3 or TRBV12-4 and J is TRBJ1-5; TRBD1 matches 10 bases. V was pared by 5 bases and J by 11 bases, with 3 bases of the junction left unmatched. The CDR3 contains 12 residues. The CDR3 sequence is CASSPGTGAQHF. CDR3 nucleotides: TGTGCCAGCAGTCCCGGGACAGGGGCCCAGCATTTT.

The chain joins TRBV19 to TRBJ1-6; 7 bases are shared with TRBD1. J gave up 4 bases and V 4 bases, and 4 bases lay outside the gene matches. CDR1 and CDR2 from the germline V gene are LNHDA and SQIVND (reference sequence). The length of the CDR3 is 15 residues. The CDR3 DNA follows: TGTGCCAGTAGTAACGGACAGGATTATAATTCACCCCTCCACTTT. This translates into CASSNGQDYNSPLHF.

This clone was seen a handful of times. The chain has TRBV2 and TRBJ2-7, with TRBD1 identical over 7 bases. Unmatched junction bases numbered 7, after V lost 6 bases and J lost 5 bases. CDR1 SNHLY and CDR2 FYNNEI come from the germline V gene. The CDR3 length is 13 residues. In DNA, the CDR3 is TGTGCCAGCAGAAAGGACAGGTCTAACGAGCAGTACTTC. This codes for CASRKDRSNEQYF.

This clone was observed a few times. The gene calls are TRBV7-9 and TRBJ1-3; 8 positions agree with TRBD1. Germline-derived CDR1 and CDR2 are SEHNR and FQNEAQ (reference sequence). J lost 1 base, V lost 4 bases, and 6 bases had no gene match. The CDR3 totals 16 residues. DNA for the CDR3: TGTGCCAGCAGCTCACTGTGGACAGGGTCTGGAAACACCATATATTTT. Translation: CASSSLWTGSGNTIYF. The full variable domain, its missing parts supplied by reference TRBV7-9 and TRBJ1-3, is DTGVSQNPRHKITKRGQNVTFRCDPISEHNRLYWYRQTLGQGPEFLTYFQNEAQLEKSRLLSDRFSAERPKGSFSTLEIQRTEQGDSAMYLCASSSLWTGSGNTIYFGEGSWLTVV.

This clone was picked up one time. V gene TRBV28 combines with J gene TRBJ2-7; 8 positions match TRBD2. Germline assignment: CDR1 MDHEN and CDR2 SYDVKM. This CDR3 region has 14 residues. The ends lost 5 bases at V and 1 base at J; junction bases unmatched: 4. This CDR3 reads CASSIAGPSYEQYF. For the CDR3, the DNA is TGTGCCAGCAGTATAGCGGGGCCTTCCTACGAGCAGTACTTC.

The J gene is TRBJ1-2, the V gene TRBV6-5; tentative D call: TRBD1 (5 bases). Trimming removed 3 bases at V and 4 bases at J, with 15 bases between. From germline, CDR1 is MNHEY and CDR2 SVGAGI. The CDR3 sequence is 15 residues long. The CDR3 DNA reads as TGTGCCAGCAGTTATGGGGCGCGGGGAGGCTATGGCTACACCTTC. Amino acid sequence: CASSYGARGGYGYTF.

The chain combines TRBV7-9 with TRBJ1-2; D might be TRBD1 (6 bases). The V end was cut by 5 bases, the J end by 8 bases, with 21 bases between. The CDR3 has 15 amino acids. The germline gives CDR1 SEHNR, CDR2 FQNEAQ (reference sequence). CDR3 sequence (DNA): TGTGCCAGCAGCCCCTCCCTCGGGACATCATCCGGCTACACCTTC. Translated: CASSPSLGTSSGYTF.